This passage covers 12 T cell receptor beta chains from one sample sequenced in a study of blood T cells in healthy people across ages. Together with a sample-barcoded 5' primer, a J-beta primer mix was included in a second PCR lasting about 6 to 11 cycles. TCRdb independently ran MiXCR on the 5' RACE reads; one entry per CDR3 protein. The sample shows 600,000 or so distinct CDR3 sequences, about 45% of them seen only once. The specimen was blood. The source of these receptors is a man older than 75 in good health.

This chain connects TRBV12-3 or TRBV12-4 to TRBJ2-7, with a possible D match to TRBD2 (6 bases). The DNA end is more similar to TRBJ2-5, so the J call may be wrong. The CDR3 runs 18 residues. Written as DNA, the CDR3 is TGTGCCAGCAGTTTCCCTGGCCGGGACTTAATACCCCAAGAGACCCAGTACTTC. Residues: CASSFPGRDLIPQETQYF.

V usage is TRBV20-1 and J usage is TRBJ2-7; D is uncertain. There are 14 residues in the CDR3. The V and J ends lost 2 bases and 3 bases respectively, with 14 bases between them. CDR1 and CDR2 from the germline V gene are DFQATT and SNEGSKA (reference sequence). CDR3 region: CSARTAYGGYEQYF. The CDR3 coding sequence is TGCAGTGCTAGAACGGCCTACGGTGGCTACGAGCAGTACTTC.

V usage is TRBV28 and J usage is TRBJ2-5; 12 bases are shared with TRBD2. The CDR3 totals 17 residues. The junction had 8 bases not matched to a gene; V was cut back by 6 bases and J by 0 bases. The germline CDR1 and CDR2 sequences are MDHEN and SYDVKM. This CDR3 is CASRTPGTSGYQETQYF. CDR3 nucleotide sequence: TGTGCCAGCAGAACACCGGGGACTAGCGGGTACCAAGAGACCCAGTACTTC.

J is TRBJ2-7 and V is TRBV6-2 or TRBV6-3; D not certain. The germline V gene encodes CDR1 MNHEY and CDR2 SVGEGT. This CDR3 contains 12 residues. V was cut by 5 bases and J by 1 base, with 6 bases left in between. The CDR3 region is CASSRKSYEQYF. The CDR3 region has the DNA TGTGCCAGCAGTCGAAAATCCTACGAGCAGTACTTC.

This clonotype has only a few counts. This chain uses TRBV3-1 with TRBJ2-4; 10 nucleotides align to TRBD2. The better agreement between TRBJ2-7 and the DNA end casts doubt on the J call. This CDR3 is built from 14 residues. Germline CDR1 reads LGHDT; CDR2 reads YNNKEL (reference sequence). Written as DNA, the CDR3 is TGTGCCAGCAGCCAACTAGCGGGAGAAGGCGAGCAGTACTTC. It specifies CASSQLAGEGEQYF.

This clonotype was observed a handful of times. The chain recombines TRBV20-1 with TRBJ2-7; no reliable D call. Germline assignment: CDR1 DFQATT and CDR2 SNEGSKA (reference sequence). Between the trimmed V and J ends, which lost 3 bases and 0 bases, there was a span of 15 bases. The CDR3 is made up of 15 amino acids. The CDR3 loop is CSASQAPPDSYEQYF. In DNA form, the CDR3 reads TGCAGTGCTAGCCAGGCCCCACCGGACTCCTACGAGCAGTACTTC.

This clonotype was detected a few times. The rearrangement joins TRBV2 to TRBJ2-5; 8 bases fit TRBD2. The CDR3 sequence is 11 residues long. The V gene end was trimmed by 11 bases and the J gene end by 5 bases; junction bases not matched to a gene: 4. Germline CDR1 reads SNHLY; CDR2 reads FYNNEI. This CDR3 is CASGGYETQYF. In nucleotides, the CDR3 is TGTGCCTCGGGGGGGTATGAGACCCAGTACTTC. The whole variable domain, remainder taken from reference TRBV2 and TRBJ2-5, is EPEVTQTPSHQVTQMGQEVILRCVPISNHLYFYWYRQILGQKVEFLVSFYNNEISEKSEIFDDQFSVERPDGSNFTLKIRSTKLEDSAMYFCASGGYETQYFGPGTRLLVL.

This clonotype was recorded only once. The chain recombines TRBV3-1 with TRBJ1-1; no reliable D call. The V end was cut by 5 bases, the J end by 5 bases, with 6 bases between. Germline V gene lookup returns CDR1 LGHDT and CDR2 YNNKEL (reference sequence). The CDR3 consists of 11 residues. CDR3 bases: TGTGCCAGCAGCTCCCAAACTGAAGCTTTCTTT. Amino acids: CASSSQTEAFF.

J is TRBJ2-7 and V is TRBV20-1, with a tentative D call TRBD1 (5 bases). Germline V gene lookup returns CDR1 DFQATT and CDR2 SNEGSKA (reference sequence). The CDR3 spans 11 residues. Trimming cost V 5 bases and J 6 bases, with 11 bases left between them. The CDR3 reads CSAGPRAEQYF. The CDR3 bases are TGCAGTGCTGGTCCCAGGGCCGAGCAGTACTTC.

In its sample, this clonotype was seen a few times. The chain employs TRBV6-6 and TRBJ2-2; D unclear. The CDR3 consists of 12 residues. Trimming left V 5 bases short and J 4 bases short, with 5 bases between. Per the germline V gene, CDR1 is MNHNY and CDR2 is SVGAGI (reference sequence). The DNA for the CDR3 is TGTGCCAGCAGTCTCCCCACCGGGGAGCTGTTTTTT. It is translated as CASSLPTGELFF.

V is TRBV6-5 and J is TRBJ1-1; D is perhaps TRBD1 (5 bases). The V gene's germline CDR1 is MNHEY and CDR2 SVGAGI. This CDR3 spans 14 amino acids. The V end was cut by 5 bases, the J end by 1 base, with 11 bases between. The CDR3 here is CASSDAGGNTEAFF. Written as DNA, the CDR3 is TGTGCCAGCAGTGACGCGGGGGGGAACACTGAAGCTTTCTTT.

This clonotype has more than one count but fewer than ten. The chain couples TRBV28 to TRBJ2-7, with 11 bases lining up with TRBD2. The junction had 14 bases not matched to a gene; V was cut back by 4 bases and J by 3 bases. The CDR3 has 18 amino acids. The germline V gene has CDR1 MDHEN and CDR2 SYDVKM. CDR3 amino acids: CASSSPSGRTGSFYEQYF. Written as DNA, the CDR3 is TGTGCCAGCAGTTCCCCTAGCGGGAGGACAGGAAGCTTCTACGAGCAGTACTTC.